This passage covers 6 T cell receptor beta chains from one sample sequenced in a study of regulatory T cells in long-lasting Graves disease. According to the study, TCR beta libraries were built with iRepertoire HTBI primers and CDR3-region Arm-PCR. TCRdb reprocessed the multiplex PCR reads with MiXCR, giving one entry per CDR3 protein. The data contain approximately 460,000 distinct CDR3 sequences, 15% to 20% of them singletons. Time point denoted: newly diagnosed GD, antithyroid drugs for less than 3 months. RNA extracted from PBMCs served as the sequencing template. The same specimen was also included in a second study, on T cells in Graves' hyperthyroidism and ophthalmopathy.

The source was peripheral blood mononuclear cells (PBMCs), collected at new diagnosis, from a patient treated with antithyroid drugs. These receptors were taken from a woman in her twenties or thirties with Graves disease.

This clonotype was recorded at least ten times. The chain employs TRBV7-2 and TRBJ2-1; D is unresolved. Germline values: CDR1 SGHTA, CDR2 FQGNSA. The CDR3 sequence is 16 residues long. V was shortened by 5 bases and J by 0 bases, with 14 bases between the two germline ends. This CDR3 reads CASSPRPQSSYNEQFF. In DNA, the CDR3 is TGTGCCAGCAGCCCTCGACCCCAGAGCTCCTACAATGAGCAGTTCTTC.

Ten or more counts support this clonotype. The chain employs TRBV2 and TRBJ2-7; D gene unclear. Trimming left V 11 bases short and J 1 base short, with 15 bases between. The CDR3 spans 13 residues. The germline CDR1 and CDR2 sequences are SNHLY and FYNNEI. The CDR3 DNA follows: TGTGCCCCGACGGCCATGGATTCCTACGAGCAGTACTTC. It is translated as CAPTAMDSYEQYF. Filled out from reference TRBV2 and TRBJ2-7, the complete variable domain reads EPEVTQTPSHQVTQMGQEVILRCVPISNHLYFYWYRQILGQKVEFLVSFYNNEISEKSEIFDDQFSVERPDGSNFTLKIRSTKLEDSAMYFCAPTAMDSYEQYFGPGTRLTVT.

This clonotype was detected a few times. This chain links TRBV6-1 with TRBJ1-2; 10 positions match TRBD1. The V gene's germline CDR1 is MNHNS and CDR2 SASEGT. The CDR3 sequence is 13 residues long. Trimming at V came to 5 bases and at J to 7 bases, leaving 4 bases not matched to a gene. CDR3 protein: CASSTGTGVGYTF. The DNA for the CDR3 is TGTGCCAGCAGTACCGGGACAGGGGTTGGCTACACCTTC.

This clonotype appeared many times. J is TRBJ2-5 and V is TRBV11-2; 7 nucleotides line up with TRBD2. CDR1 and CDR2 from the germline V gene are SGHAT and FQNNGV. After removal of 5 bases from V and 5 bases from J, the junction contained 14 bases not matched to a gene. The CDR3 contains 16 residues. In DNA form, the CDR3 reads TGTGCCAGCAGCCTGTACGGGGCTAGCGGCGGGGAGACCCAGTACTTC. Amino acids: CASSLYGASGGETQYF.

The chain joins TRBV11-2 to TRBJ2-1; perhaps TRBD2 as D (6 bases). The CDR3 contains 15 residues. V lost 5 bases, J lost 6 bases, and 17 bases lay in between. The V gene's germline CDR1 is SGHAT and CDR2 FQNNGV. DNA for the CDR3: TGTGCCAGCAGCCCCCTCGGAGGGCCGGGCAATGAGCAGTTCTTC. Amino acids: CASSPLGGPGNEQFF.

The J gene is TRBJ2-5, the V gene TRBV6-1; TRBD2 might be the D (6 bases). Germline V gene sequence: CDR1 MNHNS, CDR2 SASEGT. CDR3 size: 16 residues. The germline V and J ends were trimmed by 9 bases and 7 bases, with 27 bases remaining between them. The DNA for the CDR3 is TGTGCCAGGCTCCGTACCTTCCTTGACGGGAGAGTGACCCAGTACTTC. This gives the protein CARLRTFLDGRVTQYF.